This T cell receptor beta chain emerged from a study of cytomegalovirus exposure and HLA in healthy donors (dated by TCRdb to about 2017). Looking at the study overall: According to an earlier analysis of 587 of the donors, about 179 million T cells yielded roughly 110 million unique TCR beta sequences and more than 250 Gb of sequence data. The T cell repertoires of 670 or so subjects were profiled by immunosequencing and related to cytomegalovirus serostatus. In a later genetic analysis, genome-wide SNP genotypes for about 60% of the 666 donors were used, and that subset was treated as a discovery cohort. Every discovery cohort repertoire had been produced on one sequencing platform. In an earlier analysis of around 540 of the donors, high-throughput TCR beta sequencing was used to judge whether each TCR beta V gene segment behaved as functional or pseudogenic. A later analysis re-analyzed previously published TCR beta repertoires from about 600 donors and added high-resolution HLA genotyping to study TCR occurrence patterns. Both class I and class II loci were covered by HLA typing, at four-digit resolution. Rather than drawing on any new phenotypic data, the later analysis identified candidate immune exposures from TCR beta sequences and the way those sequences occurred across donors. The study was designed to test whether signatures of past pathogen exposure could be identified by cataloging public T cell receptors. The study combined high-throughput TCR immunosequencing, statistical association of individual TCRs with disease status, and machine learning to predict cytomegalovirus infection status. Donor age, sex, ethnicity and CMV serostatus were compiled alongside the repertoire data. Along with the roughly 710-subject first cohort, a separate validation cohort of roughly 110 different subjects was used. Among the roughly 370 genotyped donors, more than 70% belonged to the genetic ancestry cluster associated with self-reported Caucasian donors. An early release covering more than 500 HLA-typed donors comprised about 290 gigabases of sequencing data and around 80 million unique TCR sequences. Roughly five DR-DQ haplotypes were treated as single units for association and clustering because of strong linkage in the cohort. Among 398 genotyped donors of the cohort, an average of around 240,000 unique TCR beta nucleotide sequences were sequenced per donor, approximately 20% of them non-productive. Typing coverage differed by locus: A, B, C, DRB1 and DQB1 were typed in about 629-630 donors, DQA1 in 522, DPA1 in around 580, and DPB1 in roughly 470. Results the study describes overall, beyond this receptor: According to a later analysis, TCR association rates differed among HLA loci, with DRB1 alleles showing the most associated TCRs and HLA-C alleles showing the fewest. For the cohort, immune exposure information was limited to CMV serostatus. Broadly in line with IMGT annotations, most TCR beta V segments showed up in productive rearrangements about 87% or about 30% of the time in an earlier analysis of about 500 of the donors. Most CMV-associated TCR beta chains appeared to be HLA-restricted in a later analysis, and the HLA associations seemed to be driven largely by CMV exposure. Because counts were too low, around 17 rarely observed V segments, including chromosome 9 orphons, were left out of the earlier analysis of about 500 of the donors. Some IMGT-functional V segments, including TRBV6-2 and TRBV6-3, could not be distinguished by the 87-base-pair reads and were therefore excluded. A cluster of highly shared sequence variants was judged likely to be a technical artifact of the sequencing pipeline. An association between a missense DCLRE1C variant and V-gene and J-gene trimming of TCR beta chains was found in a later genetic analysis and replicated in an independent cohort. Only TCR beta chains were sequenced in this cohort, and the absence of alpha or paired-chain data limited detectable features. In vitro tests confirmed that a few of the cytomegalovirus-associated TCR beta chains recognize cytomegalovirus antigens. The authors suggested that the approach could potentially be generalized to other disease states and immunological phenotypes. A further reported finding was that TCR beta sequences accurately predicted the HLA-A and HLA-B alleles for most subjects in the first cohort. In the study, roughly 160 TCR beta chains were listed as associated with cytomegalovirus. In a later analysis, HLA-associated TCR beta chains were found to be more clonally expanded and to have lower generation probabilities than equally common non-associated chains. In both the original and validation cohorts, the classifier was reported to diagnose cytomegalovirus status with high specificity and sensitivity. In a later analysis, several top co-occurrence clusters were reported to appear linked to parvovirus B19, influenza, CMV and Epstein-Barr virus. Presence/absence analyses assumed roughly uniform sequencing depth across donors, an assumption that may not hold. Linkage disequilibrium might explain the correlated functional status among segregating V segments, but an unknown experimental factor could not be ruled out. Most TCR sequences were seen in very few donors, while some public TCRs were found in many individuals. According to a later genetic analysis, donors in an Asian-associated ancestry cluster had fewer N-insertions in productive TCRs than the approximately 650-donor mean. Because some donors lacked HLA typing at each locus, the association tests relied only on the typed subset. A later analysis associated 16,951 TCR beta sequences with specific HLA alleles at a false discovery rate of 0.05. When HLA alleles, especially DR and DQ, strongly co-occurred, attributing TCR associations to individual alleles was difficult.

Preparation of the library involved the immunoSEQ multiplex PCR assay. For the multiplex PCR, a mixture combining 60 forward primers for TCR Vbeta segments and 13 reverse primers for TCR Jbeta segments was used. The CDR3 region of rearranged TCR beta genes was amplified from genomic DNA by a multiplex PCR assay. The Illumina HiSeq System was used to sequence the amplified TCR beta libraries as 87-base-pair reads. The paper's data handling went like this. Across the 500 to 750 repertoires, a later analysis counted some 81 million unique TCR beta chains, 9 million to 14 million of which were shared by at least two donors. Raw reads were error-corrected and collapsed into unique sequences with a nearest-neighbor algorithm that merged closely related sequences to remove PCR and sequencing errors. V, D and J gene segments were assigned by aligning CDR3 sequences to IMGT reference sequences. Each retained sequence needed at least a six-nucleotide match to both a V gene segment and a J gene segment. Rearrangements were called productive when the CDR3 lacked stop codons and stayed in frame with V and J; all others were non-productive. Following IMGT convention, CDR3 was defined as the stretch from the second conserved V-encoded cysteine to the conserved J-encoded phenylalanine. The earlier analysis of about 590 of the donors excluded sequences that lacked an unambiguous match to a single V gene segment. An earlier analysis of 587 of the donors called V segments functional above 56.7% productive rearrangements and segregating when the between-donor standard deviation exceeded 5%. To diagnose cytomegalovirus status from the catalog of TCR beta chain sequences, a statistical classification framework was built. In a later analysis, TCR nucleotide sequences were compared against IMGT/GENE-DB human TR gene sequences so that V and J genes could be assigned. A later analysis assigned CDR3 sequences and most-parsimonious VDJ recombination scenarios with the TCRdist pipeline. In a later analysis, every TCR beta chain was defined by the combination of its CDR3 amino acid sequence and its V-gene family, and reads without a unique V-gene family were dropped. As a way to deal with suspected cross-contamination and a sequencing artifact, a later analysis dropped roughly 600 nucleotide sequences that were highly shared and had low generation probability. For each public chain, a later analysis derived a clonal expansion index from normalized ranks of inferred template counts within each repertoire. In a later analysis, generation probabilities were computed using a VDJ recombination model fitted to out-of-frame rearrangements, and the results were checked against IGoR. Hypergeometric tests were used in a later analysis to score TCR-TCR, TCR-HLA and TCR-CMV co-occurrence, with a repertoire-size bias correction applied to the TCR pairs. To estimate false discovery rates, a later analysis permuted the HLA or CMV assignments 20 times. In a later analysis, co-occurring TCRs were grouped using DBSCAN, and TCRdist sequence similarity was added for clustering within HLA-allele-positive subsets. Repertoires with fewer than 30,000 or more than 120,000 public chains, plus five repertoires with anomalous nucleotide sharing, were excluded from co-occurrence clustering. TCRdb mirrors the immuneACCESS table, restricted to in-frame sequences. Some clones are absent from its copies; in checked studies, under half trace to an unresolved V gene, and the reason for the others is unknown. The DNA gave D and trimming, while V, J and clone size come from that table. The sample records 150,000 to 200,000 clones, roughly 87% of which are singletons. The ten largest clones add up to roughly 1.6% of the sample.

In total, approximately 690 healthy bone marrow donors made up the cohort. At the time of sampling, all cohort members were nominally healthy, though unrecorded immune exposures were likely present. The donor tested CMV seropositive, placing the donor among the 289 seropositive members of the cohort. Each donor provided a peripheral blood sample, and peripheral blood mononuclear cells were used for TCR beta sequencing. The Qiagen DNeasy Blood Extraction Kit was used to extract genomic DNA from the blood cell samples. In its sample, this clone was seen once. Its recognized antigen is unknown. No base quality values were provided; no much bigger clone lies one nucleotide off. There are 14 amino acids in the CDR3, from cysteine to phenylalanine inclusive. Only the CDR3 region is kept as DNA, spanning 42 bases read in frame from base 1. From a lookup of the germline V gene, CDR1 and CDR2 are SGDLS and YYNGEE. V and J lose 0 bases and 4 bases, and a span of 11 bases separates them.

The V gene is TRBV9 and the J gene is TRBJ2-7, and possibly TRBD2, on 6 matching bases. Material: PBMCs. The clonotype comes from a girl aged 10-17 years in good health and CMV-seropositive. The sequenced DNA: TGTGCCAGCAGCGTAGAGGAGGGAACGTACGAGCAGTACTTC. It translates to CASSVEEGTYEQYF.